Sequencing of this T cell receptor (beta chain) was carried out in a study of T-cell reconstitution after alpha-beta-depleted transplantation in children. The CDR3 is 16 amino acids. Trimming left V 5 bases short and J 0 bases short, with 17 bases between. The germline CDR1 and CDR2 sequences are SGHTA and FQGNSA. General observations from the study: In patients about two months after transplant, alpha-beta T cells reportedly arose from several hundred expanded graft clones. TCRbeta diversity was high at day 60 in some patients (a result of surviving recipient T cells and thymic progenitors).

The table lists this clonotype with many counts. The antigen is not known. The TCRbeta library was prepared with unique molecular identifiers. TCRdb ran MiXCR on the PCR reads and lists one entry per CDR3 protein. Of approximately 190,000 distinct CDR3 sequences in the sample, 5.5% to 7% were seen once. This chain links TRBV7-2 with TRBJ2-7; maybe TRBD2 (5 bases). Sample: PBMCs, taken before TCRalphabeta/CD19-depleted stem cell transplant. This TCR was recovered from a girl in the first two years of life with combined immunodeficiency, due to receive a stem cell transplant. CDR3 region: CASSTPWRASSYEQYF. In nucleotides, the CDR3 is TGTGCCAGCAGCACACCTTGGCGGGCAAGCTCCTACGAGCAGTACTTC.